This T cell receptor beta chain comes out of a study of blood T cells in healthy people across ages. Overall study context: Researchers report that template switching captured about one barcoded beta molecule per two T cells.

A minimum of 6 million PBMCs was isolated per sample. A word on this clonotype: The antigen is undetermined.

Sample-barcoded 5' priming and a J-beta primer mix drove a second PCR of roughly 6 to 12 cycles. TCRdb itself ran the 5' RACE reads through MiXCR, one entry per CDR3 protein. The top ten hold about 22% of the sample, which has 910,000 or so distinct CDR3 sequences, roughly half seen once. Findings of the study overall: Greater diversity and more naive CD4+ cells were seen in long-lived donors than in aged donors. Naive T cell percentage and TCR beta diversity correlated strongly.

Germline-derived CDR1 and CDR2 are SNHLY and FYNNEI. V was trimmed by 8 bases and J by 4 bases, leaving 19 bases between them. The CDR3 totals 15 residues. The source material was blood. The receptor comes from a woman aged 55-69 years in good health. The J gene is TRBJ2-3, the V gene TRBV2; TRBD2 might be the D (7 bases). In DNA, the CDR3 is TGTGCCAGCCGGAGGGACAACCGGGGGGCAGATACGCAGTATTTT. Its protein is CASRRDNRGADTQYF.